This T cell receptor beta chain was identified in a study of response to subunit inactivated influenza vaccine. Concerning this clonotype itself: The target antigen is unknown.

The CDR3 sequence is 16 residues long. CDR1 SGHTA and CDR2 FQGNSA come from the germline V gene. Trimming pared 0 bases from V and 5 bases from J, leaving 15 bases between. Whole-study results and caveats: After each seasonal influenza vaccination, few new T cells are recruited, the authors suggested.

TCRdb reprocessed the RT-PCR reads via MiXCR and lists one record per CDR3 protein. The table includes hundreds of thousands of distinct CDR3 sequences, about 15% detected once. The source of this sequence is a man aged 50 to 59 who received an inactivated influenza vaccine. The chain is built from TRBV7-2 and TRBJ2-3, with a tentative D call TRBD1 (6 bases). This specimen consisted of PBMCs from blood, obtained about 14 days before vaccination. CDR3 bases: TGTGCCAGCAGCTTAGCGGGGGCATCCCGGGGAGATACGCAGTATTTT. This codes for CASSLAGASRGDTQYF.